Sequencing of this T cell receptor beta chain was carried out in a study of blood T cells in healthy people across ages. Findings and limits, study-wide: Those diversity estimates obtained from one million T cells were thought to be underestimates. It was not known whether donors were CMV positive (a possible confounder of expanded clonotype changes).

The table lists this clonotype with a count of one. Its target is not known. Trimming shortened V by 2 bases and J by 3 bases, and 10 bases separated the two germline ends. CDR1 and CDR2 from the germline V gene are SEHNR and FQNEAQ (reference sequence). The length of the CDR3 is 15 residues. Isolation yielded PBMCs, at least 7 million per sample, in every case. Primers used in a second PCR of about 7 to 12 cycles were a sample-barcoded 5' primer and a J-beta primer mix. Each CDR3 protein gets one entry after TCRdb re-called the 5' RACE reads with MiXCR. This repertoire shows about 1.4 million distinct CDR3 sequences, 45% to 70% found once; its top ten account for 5.5% to 8%.

The V gene is TRBV7-9, the J gene TRBJ1-4; D remains ambiguous. This receptor was identified in a man aged 18 to 30 in good health. Sequences were obtained from blood. CDR3 DNA sequence: TGTGCCAGCAGCTTAAAATTTGGTCCTAATGAAAAACTGTTTTTT. It encodes CASSLKFGPNEKLFF.